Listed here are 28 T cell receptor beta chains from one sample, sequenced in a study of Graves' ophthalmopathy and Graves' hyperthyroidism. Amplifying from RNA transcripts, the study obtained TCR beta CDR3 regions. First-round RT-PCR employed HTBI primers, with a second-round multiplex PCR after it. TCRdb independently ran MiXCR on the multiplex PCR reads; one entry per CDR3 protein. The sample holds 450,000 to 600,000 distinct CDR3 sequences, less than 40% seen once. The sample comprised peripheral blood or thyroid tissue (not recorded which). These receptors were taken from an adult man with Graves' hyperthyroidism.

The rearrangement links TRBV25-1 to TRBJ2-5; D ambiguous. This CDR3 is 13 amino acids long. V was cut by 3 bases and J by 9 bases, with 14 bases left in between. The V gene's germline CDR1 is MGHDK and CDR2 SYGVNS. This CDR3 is CASSDRSNQPQYF. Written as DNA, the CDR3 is TGTGCCAGCAGTGACCGTAGCAATCAGCCCCAGTACTTC.

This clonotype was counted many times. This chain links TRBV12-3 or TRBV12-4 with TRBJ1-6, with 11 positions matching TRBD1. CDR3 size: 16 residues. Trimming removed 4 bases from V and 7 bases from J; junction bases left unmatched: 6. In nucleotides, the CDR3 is TGTGCCAGCAGTTCAGGGACAGGGGGACGGAATTCACCCCTCCACTTT. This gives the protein CASSSGTGGRNSPLHF.

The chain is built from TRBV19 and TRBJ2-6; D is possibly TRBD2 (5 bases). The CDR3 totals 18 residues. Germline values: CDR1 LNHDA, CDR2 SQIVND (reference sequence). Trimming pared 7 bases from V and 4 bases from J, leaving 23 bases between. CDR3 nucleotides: TGTGCCAGTATTAACTTCCGTGAGGGAAGGACCGGGGCCAACGTCCTGACTTTC. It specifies CASINFREGRTGANVLTF.

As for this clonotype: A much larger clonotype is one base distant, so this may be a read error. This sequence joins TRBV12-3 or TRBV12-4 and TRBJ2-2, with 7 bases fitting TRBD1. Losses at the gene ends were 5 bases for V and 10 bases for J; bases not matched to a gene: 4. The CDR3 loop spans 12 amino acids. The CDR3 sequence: CASSPTGEELFF. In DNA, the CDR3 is TGTGCCAGCAGTCCAACAGGGGAGGAGCTGTTTTTT.

CDR3 sequence: CATPAVEGGETQYF. DNA of the CDR3: TGTGCCACCCCGGCCGTGGAGGGCGGAGAGACCCAGTACTTC. This chain links TRBV24-1 with TRBJ2-5; perhaps TRBD2 as D (6 bases). This CDR3 contains 14 residues. Germline lookup yields CDR1 KGHDR and CDR2 SFDVKD. V lost 9 bases, J lost 4 bases, and 17 bases lay in between.

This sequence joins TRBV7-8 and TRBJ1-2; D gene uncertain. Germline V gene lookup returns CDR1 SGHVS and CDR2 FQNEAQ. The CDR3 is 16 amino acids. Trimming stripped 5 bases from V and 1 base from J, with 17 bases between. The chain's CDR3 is CASSQAFQRDNYGYTF. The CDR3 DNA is TGTGCCAGCAGCCAAGCGTTCCAAAGGGATAACTATGGCTACACCTTC.

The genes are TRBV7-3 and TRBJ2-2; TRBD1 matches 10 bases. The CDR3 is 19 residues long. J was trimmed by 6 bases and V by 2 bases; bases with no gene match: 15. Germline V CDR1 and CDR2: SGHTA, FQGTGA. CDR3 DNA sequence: TGTGCCAGCAGCTTACCGGGGCCCGGGACAGGGGTTTACCCCGGGGAGCTGTTTTTT. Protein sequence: CASSLPGPGTGVYPGELFF. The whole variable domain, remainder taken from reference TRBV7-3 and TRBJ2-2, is GAGVSQTPSNKVTEKGKYVELRCDPISGHTALYWYRQSLGQGPEFLIYFQGTGAADDSGLPNDRFFAVRPEGSVSTLKIQRTERGDSAVYLCASSLPGPGTGVYPGELFFGEGSRLTVL.

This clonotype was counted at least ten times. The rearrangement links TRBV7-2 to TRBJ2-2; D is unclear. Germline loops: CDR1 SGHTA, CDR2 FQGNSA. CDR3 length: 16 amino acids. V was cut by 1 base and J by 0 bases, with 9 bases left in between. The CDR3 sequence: CASSLGWHPNTGELFF. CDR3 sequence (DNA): TGTGCCAGCAGCTTAGGCTGGCACCCGAACACCGGGGAGCTGTTTTTT.

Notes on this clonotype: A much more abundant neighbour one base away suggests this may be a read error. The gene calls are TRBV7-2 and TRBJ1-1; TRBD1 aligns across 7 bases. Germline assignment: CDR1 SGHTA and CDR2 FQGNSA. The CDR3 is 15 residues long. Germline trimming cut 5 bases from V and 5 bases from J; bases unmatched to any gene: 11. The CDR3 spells CASSTADRPGTEAFF. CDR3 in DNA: TGTGCCAGCAGCACCGCGGACAGGCCCGGGACTGAAGCTTTCTTT.

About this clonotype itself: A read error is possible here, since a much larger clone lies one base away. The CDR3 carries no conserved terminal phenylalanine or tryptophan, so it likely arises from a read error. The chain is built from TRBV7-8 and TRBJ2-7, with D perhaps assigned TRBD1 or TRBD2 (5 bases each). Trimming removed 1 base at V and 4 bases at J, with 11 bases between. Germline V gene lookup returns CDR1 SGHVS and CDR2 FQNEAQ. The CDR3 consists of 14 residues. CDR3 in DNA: TGTGCCAGCAGCTTAGGGGGACGGTTTTACGAGCAGTACCTC. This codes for CASSLGGRFYEQYL.

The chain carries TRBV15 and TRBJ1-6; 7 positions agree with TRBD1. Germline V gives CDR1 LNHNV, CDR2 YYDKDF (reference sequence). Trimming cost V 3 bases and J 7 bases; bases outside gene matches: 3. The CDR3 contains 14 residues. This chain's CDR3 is CATSSTGVNSPLHF. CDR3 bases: TGTGCCACCAGCAGCACAGGGGTGAATTCACCCCTCCACTTT.

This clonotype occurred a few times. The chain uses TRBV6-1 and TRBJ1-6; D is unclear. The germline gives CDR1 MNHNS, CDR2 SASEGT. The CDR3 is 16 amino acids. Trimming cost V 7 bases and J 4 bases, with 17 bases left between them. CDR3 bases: TGTGCCAGCAAACCCCAAAGGTTCAAATATAATTCACCCCTCCACTTT. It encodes CASKPQRFKYNSPLHF.

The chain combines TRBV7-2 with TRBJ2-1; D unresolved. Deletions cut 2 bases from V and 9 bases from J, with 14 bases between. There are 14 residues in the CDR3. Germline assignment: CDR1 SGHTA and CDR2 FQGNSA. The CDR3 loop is CASSLRAVSSEQFF. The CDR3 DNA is TGTGCCAGCAGCTTACGGGCTGTAAGTAGTGAGCAGTTCTTC.

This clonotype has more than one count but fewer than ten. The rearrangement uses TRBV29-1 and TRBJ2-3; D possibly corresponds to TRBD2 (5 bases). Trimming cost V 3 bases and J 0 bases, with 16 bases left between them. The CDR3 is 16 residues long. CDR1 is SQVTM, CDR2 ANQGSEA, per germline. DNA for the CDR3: TGCAGCGTTGATCAAAGGCGGAGCGGAAGCACAGATACGCAGTATTTT. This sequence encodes CSVDQRRSGSTDTQYF.

DNA of the CDR3: TGTGCCAGCAGCGGGCAGAAGCCGGGGACAGCGAACACCGGGGAGCTGTTTTTT. This gives the protein CASSGQKPGTANTGELFF. The chain combines TRBV9 with TRBJ2-2, with 7 bases lining up with TRBD1. CDR1 SGDLS and CDR2 YYNGEE come from the germline V gene. The CDR3 contains 18 residues. The trim removed 3 bases at V and 0 bases at J, leaving 11 bases unmatched. The full variable domain, in which reference TRBV9 and TRBJ2-2 provide the parts outside the CDR3, is DSGVTQTPKHLITATGQRVTLRCSPRSGDLSVYWYQQSLDQGLQFLIQYYNGEERAKGNILERFSAQQFPDLHSELNLSSLELGDSALYFCASSGQKPGTANTGELFFGEGSRLTVL.

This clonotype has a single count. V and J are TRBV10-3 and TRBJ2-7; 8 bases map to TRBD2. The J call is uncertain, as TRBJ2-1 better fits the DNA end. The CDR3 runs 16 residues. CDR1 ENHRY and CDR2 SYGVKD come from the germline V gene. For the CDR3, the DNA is TGTGCCATCAGTGAGTTGTACAGCGGGAGAAACAATGAGCAGTTCTTC. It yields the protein CAISELYSGRNNEQFF.

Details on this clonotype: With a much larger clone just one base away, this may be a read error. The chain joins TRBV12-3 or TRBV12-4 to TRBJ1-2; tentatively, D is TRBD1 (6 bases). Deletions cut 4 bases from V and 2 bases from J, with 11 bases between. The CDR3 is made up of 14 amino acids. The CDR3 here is CASSYGRGNYGYTF. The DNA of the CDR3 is TGTGCCAGCAGTTATGGCAGGGGCAACTATGGCTACACCTTC.

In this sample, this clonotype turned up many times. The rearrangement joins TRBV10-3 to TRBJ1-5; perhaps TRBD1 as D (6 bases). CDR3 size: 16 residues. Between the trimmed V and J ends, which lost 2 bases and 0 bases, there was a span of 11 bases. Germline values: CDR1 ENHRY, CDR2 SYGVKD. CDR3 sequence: CAISEGGANSNQPQHF. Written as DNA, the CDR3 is TGTGCCATCAGTGAGGGGGGGGCAAATAGCAATCAGCCCCAGCATTTT.

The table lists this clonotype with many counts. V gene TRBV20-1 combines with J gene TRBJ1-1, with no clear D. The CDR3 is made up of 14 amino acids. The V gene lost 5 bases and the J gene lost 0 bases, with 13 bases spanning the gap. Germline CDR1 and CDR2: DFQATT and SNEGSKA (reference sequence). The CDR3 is CSAPYYTLNTEAFF. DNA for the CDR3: TGCAGTGCTCCGTATTATACTTTGAACACTGAAGCTTTCTTT.

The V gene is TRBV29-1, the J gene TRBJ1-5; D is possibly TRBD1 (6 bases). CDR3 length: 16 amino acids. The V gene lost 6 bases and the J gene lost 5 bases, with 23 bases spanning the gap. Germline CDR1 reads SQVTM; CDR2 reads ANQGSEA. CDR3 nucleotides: TGCAGCGTGGCCAGCAGTTTCGCAGGGGTGCATCAGCCCCAGCATTTT. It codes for CSVASSFAGVHQPQHF.

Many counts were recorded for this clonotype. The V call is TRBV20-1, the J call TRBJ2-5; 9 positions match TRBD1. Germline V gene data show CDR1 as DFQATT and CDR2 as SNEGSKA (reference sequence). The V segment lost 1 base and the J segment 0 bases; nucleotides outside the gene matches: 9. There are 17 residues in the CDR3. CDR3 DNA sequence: TGCAGTGCTAGAGGGGAGACCGGGACAGGGTACCAAGAGACCCAGTACTTC. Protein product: CSARGETGTGYQETQYF.

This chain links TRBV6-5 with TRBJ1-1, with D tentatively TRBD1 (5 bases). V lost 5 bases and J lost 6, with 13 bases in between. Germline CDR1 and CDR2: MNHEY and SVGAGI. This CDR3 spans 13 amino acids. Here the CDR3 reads CASSRRGVSEAFF. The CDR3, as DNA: TGTGCCAGCAGTCGCCGGGGGGTCTCTGAAGCTTTCTTT.

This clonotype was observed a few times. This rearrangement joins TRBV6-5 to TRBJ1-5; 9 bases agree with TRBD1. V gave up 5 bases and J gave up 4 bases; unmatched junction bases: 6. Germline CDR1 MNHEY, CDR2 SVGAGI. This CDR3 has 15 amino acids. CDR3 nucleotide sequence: TGTGCCAGCAGTATGGACAGGGGCCCGAATCAGCCCCAGCATTTT. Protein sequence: CASSMDRGPNQPQHF.

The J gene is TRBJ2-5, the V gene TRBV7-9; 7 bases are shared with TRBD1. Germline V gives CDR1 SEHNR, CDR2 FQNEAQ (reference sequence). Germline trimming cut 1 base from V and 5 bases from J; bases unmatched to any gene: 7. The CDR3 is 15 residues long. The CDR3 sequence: CASSLGAGGMETQYF. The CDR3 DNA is TGTGCCAGCAGCTTAGGTGCAGGGGGTATGGAGACCCAGTACTTC.

The CDR3 nucleotides read TGTGCTAGTGGCCCCGGGACAGCCTACGAGCAGTACTTC. Amino acid sequence: CASGPGTAYEQYF. The chain links TRBV12-5 to TRBJ2-7; TRBD1 matches at 7 bases. The CDR3 extends over 13 amino acids. The J segment lost 2 bases and the V segment lost 6 bases, leaving 4 bases of the junction unmatched. Germline CDR1 and CDR2: LGHNT and FRNRAP.

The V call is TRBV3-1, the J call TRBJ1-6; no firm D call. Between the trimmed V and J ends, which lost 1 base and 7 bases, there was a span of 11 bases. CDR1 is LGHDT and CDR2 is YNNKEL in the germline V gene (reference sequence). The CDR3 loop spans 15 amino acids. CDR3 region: CASSQGPGRNSPLHF. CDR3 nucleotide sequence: TGTGCCAGCAGCCAAGGACCCGGGCGGAATTCACCCCTCCACTTT.

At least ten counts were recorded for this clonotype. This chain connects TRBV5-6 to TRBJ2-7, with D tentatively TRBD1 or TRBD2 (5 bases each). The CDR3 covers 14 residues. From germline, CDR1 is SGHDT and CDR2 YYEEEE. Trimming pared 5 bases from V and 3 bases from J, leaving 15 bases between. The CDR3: CASSWGSVNYEQYF. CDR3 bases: TGTGCCAGCAGTTGGGGGTCCGTAAACTACGAGCAGTACTTC.

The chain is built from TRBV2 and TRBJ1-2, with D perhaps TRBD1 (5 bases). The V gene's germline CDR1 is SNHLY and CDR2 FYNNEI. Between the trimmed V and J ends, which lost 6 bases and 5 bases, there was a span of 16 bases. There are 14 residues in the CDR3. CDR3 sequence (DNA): TGTGCCAGCAGGCCCAGGGTCGGAGGTTATGGCTACACCTTC. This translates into CASRPRVGGYGYTF. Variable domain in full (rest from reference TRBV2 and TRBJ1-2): EPEVTQTPSHQVTQMGQEVILRCVPISNHLYFYWYRQILGQKVEFLVSFYNNEISEKSEIFDDQFSVERPDGSNFTLKIRSTKLEDSAMYFCASRPRVGGYGYTFGSGTRLTVV.